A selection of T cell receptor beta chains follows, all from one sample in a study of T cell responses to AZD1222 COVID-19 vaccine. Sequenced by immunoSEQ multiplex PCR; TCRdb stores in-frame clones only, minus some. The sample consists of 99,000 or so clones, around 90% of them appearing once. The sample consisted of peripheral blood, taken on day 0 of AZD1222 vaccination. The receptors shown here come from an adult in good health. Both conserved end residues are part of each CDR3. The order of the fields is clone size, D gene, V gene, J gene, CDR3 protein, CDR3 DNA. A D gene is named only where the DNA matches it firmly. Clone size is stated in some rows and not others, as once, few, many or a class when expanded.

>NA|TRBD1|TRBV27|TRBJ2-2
CASRRRTGNTGELFF
TGTGCCAGCAGACGCAGGACAGGGAACACCGGGGAGCTGTTTTTT
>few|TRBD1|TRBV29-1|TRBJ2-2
CSVEGSRDRVSHGELFF
TGCAGCGTTGAAGGTTCGAGGGACAGGGTTTCTCACGGGGAGCTGTTTTTT
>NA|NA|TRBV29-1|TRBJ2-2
CSVHDLRTGELFF
TGCAGCGTCCATGATCTCCGCACCGGGGAGCTGTTTTTT
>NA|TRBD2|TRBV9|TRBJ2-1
CASSVVSGGALSSYNEQFF
TGTGCCAGCAGCGTGGTGAGCGGGGGCGCGTTAAGCTCCTACAATGAGCAGTTCTTC
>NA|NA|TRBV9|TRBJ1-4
CASRPPNRVNEKLFF
TGTGCCAGCAGACCCCCTAACAGGGTAAATGAAAAACTGTTTTTT
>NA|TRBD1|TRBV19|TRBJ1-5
CASSPGTGGNQPQHF
TGTGCCAGTAGTCCCGGGACAGGGGGCAATCAGCCCCAGCATTTT
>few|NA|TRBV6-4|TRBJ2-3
CASSADPTMDTQYF
TGTGCCAGCAGTGCAGACCCGACGATGGATACGCAGTATTTT
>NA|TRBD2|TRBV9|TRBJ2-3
CASSPSGGAAPDTQYF
TGTGCCAGCAGCCCTAGCGGGGGGGCCGCTCCAGATACGCAGTATTTT
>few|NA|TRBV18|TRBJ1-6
CASSPPAVNNSPLHF
TGTGCCAGCTCACCCCCGGCGGTAAATAATTCACCCCTCCACTTT
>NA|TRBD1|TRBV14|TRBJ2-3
CASSLYRGLVADTQYF
TGTGCCAGCAGCTTATACAGGGGGCTGGTGGCAGATACGCAGTATTTT
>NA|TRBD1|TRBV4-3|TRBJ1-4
CASSHGDRDNEKLFF
TGCGCCAGCAGCCATGGGGACAGGGATAATGAAAAACTGTTTTTT
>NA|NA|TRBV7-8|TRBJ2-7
CASSAPGERTRKYF
TGTGCCAGCTCGGCCCCGGGTGAAAGGACCCGCAAGTACTTC
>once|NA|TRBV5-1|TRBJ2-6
CASSLGQDNSGANVLTF
TGCGCCAGCAGCTTGGGACAGGATAACTCTGGGGCCAACGTCCTGACTTTC
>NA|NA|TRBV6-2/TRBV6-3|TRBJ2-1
CASSYGSPLSSYNEQFF
TGTGCCAGCAGTTACGGTTCTCCGTTGAGCTCCTACAATGAGCAGTTCTTC
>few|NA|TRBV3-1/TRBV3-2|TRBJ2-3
CASSQEGLVTDTQYF
TGTGCCAGCAGCCAAGAGGGACTTGTTACAGATACGCAGTATTTT
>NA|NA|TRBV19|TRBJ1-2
CAVRGAGYGYTF
TGTGCCGTACGGGGGGCGGGCTATGGCTACACCTTC
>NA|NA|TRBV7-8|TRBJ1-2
CASSERQDYRYGYTF
TGTGCCAGCAGCGAACGACAGGACTATCGATATGGCTACACCTTC
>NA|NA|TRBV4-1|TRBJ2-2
CASSLTGAEGLTGELFF
TGCGCCAGCAGCCTCACAGGGGCGGAGGGGCTCACCGGGGAGCTGTTTTTT
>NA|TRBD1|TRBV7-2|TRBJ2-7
CASSPGTGANEQYF
TGTGCCAGCAGCCCAGGGACAGGGGCCAACGAGCAGTACTTC
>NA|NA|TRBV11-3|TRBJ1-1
CASSLFLNTEAFF
TGTGCCAGCAGCTTATTCCTGAACACTGAAGCTTTCTTT
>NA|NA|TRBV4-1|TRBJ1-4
CASSQALGAEEEKLFF
TGCGCCAGCAGCCAAGCTTTGGGGGCGGAGGAAGAAAAACTGTTTTTT
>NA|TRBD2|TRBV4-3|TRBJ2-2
CASSQVAGGRTGELFF
TGCGCCAGCAGCCAAGTAGCGGGGGGGCGGACCGGGGAGCTGTTTTTT
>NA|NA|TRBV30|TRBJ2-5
CAQGRAEYQETQYF
TGTGCCCAGGGGCGGGCTGAGTACCAAGAGACCCAGTACTTC
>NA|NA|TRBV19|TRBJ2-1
CASIGTYNEQFF
TGTGCCAGTATTGGAACTTACAATGAGCAGTTCTTC
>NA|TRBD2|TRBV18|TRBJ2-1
CASSPPSLAGNNEQFF
TGTGCCAGCTCACCACCGAGTCTAGCGGGTAACAATGAGCAGTTCTTC
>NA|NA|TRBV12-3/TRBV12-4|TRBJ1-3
CASSFTRGNTIYF
TGTGCCAGCAGTTTCACTAGGGGAAACACCATATATTTT
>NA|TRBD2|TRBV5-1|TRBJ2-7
CASSQTVGRGEYF
TGCGCCAGCAGCCAGACCGTAGGGCGGGGGGAGTACTTC
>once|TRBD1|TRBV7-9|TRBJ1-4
CASSLIQGRGEKLFF
TGTGCCAGCAGCTTAATACAGGGGCGAGGGGAAAAACTGTTTTTT
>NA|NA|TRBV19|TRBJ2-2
CASSSSRGPNTGELFF
TGTGCCAGTAGCTCTTCCAGGGGCCCGAACACCGGGGAGCTGTTTTTT
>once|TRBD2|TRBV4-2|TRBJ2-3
CASSQEFSGGTDTQYF
TGTGCCAGCAGCCAAGAGTTTAGCGGGGGGACAGATACGCAGTATTTT
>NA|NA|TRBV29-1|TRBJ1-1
CSASVGTEAFF
TGCAGCGCGTCAGTTGGGACTGAAGCTTTCTTT
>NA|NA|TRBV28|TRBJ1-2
CASSSGGQNYGYTF
TGTGCCAGCAGTTCCGGGGGGCAGAACTATGGCTACACCTTC
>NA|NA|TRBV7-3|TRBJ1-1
CASSTNPGATEAFF
TGTGCCAGCAGCACAAACCCAGGGGCCACTGAAGCTTTCTTT
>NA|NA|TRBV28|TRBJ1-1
CASHDRSRAFF
TGTGCCAGCCATGACCGGAGCCGGGCTTTCTTT
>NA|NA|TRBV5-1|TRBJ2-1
CASSSGTLGVTNEQFF
TGCGCCAGCAGCTCAGGGACGTTAGGGGTTACAAATGAGCAGTTCTTC
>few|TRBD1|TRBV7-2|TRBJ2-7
CASSLRGPWEGYEQYF
TGTGCCAGCAGCTTAAGGGGGCCGTGGGAAGGCTACGAGCAGTACTTC
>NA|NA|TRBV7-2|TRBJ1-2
CASSFGQPANYGYTF
TGTGCCAGCAGCTTTGGACAGCCAGCTAACTATGGCTACACCTTC
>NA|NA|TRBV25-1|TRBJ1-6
CASSPYRDSPLHF
TGTGCCAGCAGCCCGTACAGGGATTCACCCCTCCACTTT
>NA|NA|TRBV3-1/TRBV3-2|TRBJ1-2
CASSHYGASQGYTF
TGTGCCAGCAGCCATTATGGCGCCTCCCAGGGCTACACCTTC
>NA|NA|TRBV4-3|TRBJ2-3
CASSLRGRGATDTQYF
TGCGCCAGCAGCCTTCGTGGGCGGGGCGCCACAGATACGCAGTATTTT